This T cell receptor (beta chain) was identified during a study of siplizumab effects on memory and regulatory T cells. Study conclusions and caveats: Among mappable alloreactive CD4+ clones, the Treg-derived fraction averaged around 66% with siplizumab versus roughly 27% in controls. Roughly 75-95% of dividing CD4+ or CD8+ clones were without an attributable naive or memory phenotype.

Sequenced by immunoSEQ multiplex PCR; TCRdb stores in-frame clones only, minus some. The sample holds more than 60,000 clones, roughly 93% seen once. Germline CDR1 LNHDA, CDR2 SQIVND (reference sequence). V gave up 1 base and J gave up 10 bases; unmatched junction bases: 3. CDR3 length: 13 residues. With respect to this clone: Antigen specificity is unknown.

The chain is built from TRBV19 and TRBJ2-1; 8 bases match TRBD2. This receptor was identified in a human donor in good health. The sequencing input was CD8+ T cells sorted from blood. The chain's CDR3 is CASSIGASGEQFF. For the CDR3, the DNA is TGTGCCAGTAGTATAGGCGCTAGCGGGGAGCAGTTCTTC.